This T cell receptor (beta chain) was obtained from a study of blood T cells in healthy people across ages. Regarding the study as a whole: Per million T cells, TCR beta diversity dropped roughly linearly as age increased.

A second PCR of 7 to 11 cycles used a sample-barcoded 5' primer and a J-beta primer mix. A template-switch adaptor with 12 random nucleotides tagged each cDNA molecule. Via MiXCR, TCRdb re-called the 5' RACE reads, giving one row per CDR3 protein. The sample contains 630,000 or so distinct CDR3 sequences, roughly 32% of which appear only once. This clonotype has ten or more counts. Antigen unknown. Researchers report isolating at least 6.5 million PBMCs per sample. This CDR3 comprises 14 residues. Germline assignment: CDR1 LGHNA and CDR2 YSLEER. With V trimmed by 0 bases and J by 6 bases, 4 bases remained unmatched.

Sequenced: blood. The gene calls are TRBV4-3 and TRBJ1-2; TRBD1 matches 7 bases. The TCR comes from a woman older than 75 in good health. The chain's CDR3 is CASSQDLQGNGYTF. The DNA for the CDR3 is TGCGCCAGCAGCCAAGATCTACAGGGGAATGGCTACACCTTC.